A single sample gave rise to the 16 T cell receptor beta chains below, sequenced in a study of cytomegalovirus exposure and HLA in healthy donors. The assay was immunoSEQ multiplex PCR, and TCRdb's table has in-frame clones only and misses some. The data show tens of thousands of clones, about 97% seen once. Input material: PBMCs. The receptors shown here come from a young woman in good health and CMV-seropositive.

This rearrangement joins TRBV28 to TRBJ1-5; D remains unclear. Deletions cut 3 bases from V and 7 bases from J, with 7 bases between. CDR1 is MDHEN, CDR2 SYDVKM, per germline. The CDR3 is 12 residues long. The CDR3 DNA follows: TGTGCCAGCAGTTTGTCTATCCAGCCCCAGCATTTT. It yields the protein CASSLSIQPQHF.

This chain joins TRBV4-1 and TRBJ2-1; D may be TRBD2 (5 bases). The CDR3 runs to 14 residues. The germline gives CDR1 MGHRA, CDR2 YSYEKL. The ends were cut back, 3 bases at V and 4 bases at J, with 10 bases in the middle. CDR3 sequence (DNA): TGCGCCAGCAGCCACCGGACGGGGTACAATGAGCAGTTCTTC. Its translation: CASSHRTGYNEQFF.

The rearrangement uses TRBV15 and TRBJ1-5; a possible D gene is TRBD1 (6 bases). This CDR3 region has 19 residues. V was cut by 6 bases and J by 0 bases, with 24 bases left in between. Germline loops: CDR1 LNHNV, CDR2 YYDKDF (reference sequence). This CDR3 is CATRKVQGPDIYSNQPQHF. CDR3 nucleotide sequence: TGTGCCACCAGAAAAGTACAGGGACCAGACATCTATAGCAATCAGCCCCAGCATTTT.

The rearrangement uses TRBV27 and TRBJ1-1; the D is unclear. Per germline, CDR1 MNHEY and CDR2 SMNVEV (reference sequence). The V gene lost 5 bases and the J gene lost 0 bases, with 13 bases spanning the gap. CDR3 size: 15 residues. The CDR3 here is CASSPPPGMNTEAFF. CDR3 DNA sequence: TGTGCCAGCAGTCCGCCGCCCGGGATGAACACTGAAGCTTTCTTT.

The V and J genes are TRBV5-1 and TRBJ1-1, with TRBD1 matching 8 bases. CDR1 is SGHRS, CDR2 YFSETQ, per germline. V lost 2 bases and J lost 0; bases outside the gene matches: 9. The CDR3 has 17 amino acids. The CDR3 spells CASSFGQGARLNTEAFF. The CDR3 nucleotides read TGCGCCAGCAGCTTCGGTCAGGGGGCAAGACTGAACACTGAAGCTTTCTTT.

The rearrangement joins TRBV5-8 to TRBJ2-5; the D gene is possibly TRBD1 (6 bases). The J call may be mistaken, given a closer DNA end match to TRBJ2-7. Per germline, CDR1 SGHTS and CDR2 YDEGEE. This CDR3 spans 14 amino acids. CDR3 bases: TGTGCCAGCAGCTTGGGGGTAGCAGGGGTCGAGCAGTACTTC. It yields the protein CASSLGVAGVEQYF.

The chain combines TRBV27 with TRBJ1-6; tentatively, D is TRBD1 (6 bases). V gave up 2 bases and J gave up 0 bases, with 14 bases separating them. CDR3 length equals 18 residues. The germline V gene encodes CDR1 MNHEY and CDR2 SMNVEV (reference sequence). The CDR3 nucleotides are TGTGCCAGCAGTTTAGAAGGGGGTACTGGCTCCTATAATTCACCCCTCCACTTT. It specifies CASSLEGGTGSYNSPLHF.

The CDR3 protein is CASSRTSAGKISGANVLTF. In nucleotides, the CDR3 is TGTGCCAGCAGCAGGACTAGCGCTGGCAAAATATCTGGGGCCAACGTCCTGACTTTC. The chain joins TRBV6-4 to TRBJ2-6, with 9 bases that match TRBD2. V lost 6 bases, J lost 1 base, and 13 bases stayed unmatched. This CDR3 region has 19 residues. Germline V gene lookup returns CDR1 MRHNA and CDR2 SNTAGT.

This CDR3 is CASRGQGSGTEAFF. In nucleotides, the CDR3 is TGTGCCAGTAGGGGACAGGGGTCGGGCACTGAAGCTTTCTTT. The chain links TRBV19 to TRBJ1-1; 10 nucleotides align to TRBD1. V dropped 6 bases and J dropped 4; count of bases not matched to a gene: 5. Looked up from germline, CDR1 is LNHDA and CDR2 is SQIVND (reference sequence). This CDR3 has 14 residues.

V gene TRBV19 combines with J gene TRBJ2-6, with 8 positions matching TRBD1. The CDR3 is 20 amino acids. The germline V gene encodes CDR1 LNHDA and CDR2 SQIVND (reference sequence). V lost 6 bases to trimming and J lost 0 bases; unmatched junction nucleotides: 16. The CDR3 DNA sequence: TGTGCCAGTAGGAACGGGACAGGTTCCTCCTCAAGCTCTGGGGCCAACGTCCTGACTTTC. Its protein is CASRNGTGSSSSSGANVLTF.

V is TRBV5-4 and J is TRBJ2-5; possible D gene TRBD2, 6 bases. CDR3 length equals 15 residues. Germline lookup yields CDR1 SGHNT and CDR2 YYREEE (reference sequence). Trimming cost V 1 base and J 5 bases, with 15 bases left between them. The CDR3 region has the DNA TGTGCCAGCAGCTTGCCGTTTGGAGGGAAGGAGACCCAGTACTTC. This translates into CASSLPFGGKETQYF.

The chain employs TRBV2 and TRBJ2-1; 13 bases fit TRBD2. Germline lookup yields CDR1 SNHLY and CDR2 FYNNEI. The junction had 4 bases not matched to a gene; V was cut back by 3 bases and J by 5 bases. CDR3 length: 16 residues. CDR3 in amino acids: CASSDGLAGDHNEQFF. DNA of the CDR3: TGTGCCAGCAGTGATGGACTAGCGGGAGACCACAATGAGCAGTTCTTC.

The rearrangement links TRBV28 to TRBJ1-4, with 7 positions matching TRBD1. V lost 6 bases to trimming and J lost 5 bases; unmatched junction nucleotides: 9. The CDR3 is made up of 15 amino acids. CDR1 and CDR2 from the germline V gene are MDHEN and SYDVKM. CDR3 loop: CASSRYPDRNEKLFF. In nucleotides, the CDR3 is TGTGCCAGCAGCCGATACCCGGACAGGAATGAAAAACTGTTTTTT.

J is TRBJ1-2 and V is TRBV7-3; D is possibly TRBD1 (5 bases). V was cut by 5 bases and J by 4 bases, with 11 bases left in between. The length of the CDR3 is 13 residues. Germline CDR1 SGHTA, CDR2 FQGTGA. This CDR3 reads CASSPGLRYGYTF. The CDR3 region has the DNA TGTGCCAGCAGCCCAGGGTTACGCTATGGCTACACCTTC.

The chain links TRBV4-1 to TRBJ1-1; tentatively, D is TRBD1 (6 bases). CDR1 and CDR2 (germline): MGHRA, YSYEKL. The CDR3 is 16 residues long. With 2 bases removed from V and 7 bases from J, the gap between germline ends came to 20 bases. The chain's CDR3 is CASSQYWGGQGLEAFF. The DNA of the CDR3 is TGCGCCAGCAGCCAATATTGGGGGGGACAAGGTCTTGAAGCTTTCTTT.

The rearrangement uses TRBV2 and TRBJ2-5; D might be TRBD1 (6 bases). V lost 7 bases, J lost 2 bases, and 11 bases lay in between. This CDR3 spans 13 amino acids. Germline V gene data show CDR1 as SNHLY and CDR2 as FYNNEI. The CDR3 loop is CASTQQGQETQYF. CDR3 DNA: TGTGCCAGCACCCAACAGGGACAAGAGACCCAGTACTTC.